This T cell receptor beta chain was sequenced for a study of cytomegalovirus exposure and HLA in healthy donors. Regarding the study as a whole: The productive fraction for most TCR beta V segments was about 90% or about 30% in an earlier analysis. The study designated 150 or so TCR beta chains cytomegalovirus-associated.

No CMV serostatus was recorded for this donor. The PCR used 60 Vbeta and 13 Jbeta primers. The assay was immunoSEQ multiplex PCR, and TCRdb's table has in-frame clones only and misses some. The sample has approximately 200,000 clones, over 65% seen once; the top ten hold 1% to 1.5%. Details on this clone: Its antigen is still unknown.

The CDR3 has 15 amino acids. Per the germline V gene, CDR1 is MNHNS and CDR2 is SASEGT. Losses at the gene ends were 11 bases for V and 0 bases for J; bases not matched to a gene: 9. This TCR came from a human donor in good health. Sequencing input: PBMCs. The genes are TRBV6-1 and TRBJ2-7, with 11 bases identical to TRBD2. In DNA, the CDR3 is TGTGCCGCGCCCAGGGGACTAGCGGACTCCTACGAGCAGTACTTC. Translated, it gives CAAPRGLADSYEQYF.